The 32 T cell receptor beta chains below were found in one sample sequenced in a study of cytomegalovirus exposure and HLA in healthy donors. 13 Jbeta primers and 60 Vbeta primers were used for the PCR. The table came from immunoSEQ multiplex PCR; TCRdb's copy has only in-frame clones and leaves some out. This table holds 200,000 to 250,000 clones, about 89% found once. Material for sequencing was PBMCs. These receptor sequences come from a woman aged 18-29 years in good health and CMV-seronegative.

The V and J genes are TRBV4-3 and TRBJ2-1; 11 nucleotides align to TRBD2. The CDR3 loop spans 16 amino acids. With V trimmed by 0 bases and J by 9 bases, 7 bases remained unmatched. Germline CDR1 LGHNA, CDR2 YSLEER. DNA for the CDR3: TGCGCCAGCAGCCAAGATATTAGCGGGGGGGCCGTTGAGCAGTTCTTC. Its translation: CASSQDISGGAVEQFF.

The chain joins TRBV6-1 to TRBJ2-7; tentatively, D is TRBD2 (6 bases). The germline gives CDR1 MNHNS, CDR2 SASEGT. V lost 2 bases and J lost 2, with 22 bases in between. This CDR3 is built from 18 residues. CDR3 nucleotide sequence: TGTGCCAGCAGTGAAAGGGACTCCTGGGAGCCGGAGACCTACGAGCAGTACTTC. Protein product: CASSERDSWEPETYEQYF.

The chain recombines TRBV7-9 with TRBJ1-2, with TRBD1 identical over 9 bases. CDR1 and CDR2 (germline): SEHNR, FQNEAQ (reference sequence). The CDR3 has 15 residues. J was trimmed by 4 bases and V by 5 bases; bases with no gene match: 8. The CDR3 protein is CASSLWTGAPYGYTF. The DNA for the CDR3 is TGTGCCAGCAGCCTCTGGACAGGGGCGCCCTATGGCTACACCTTC.

The rearrangement joins TRBV11-2 to TRBJ2-1, with no clear D. V lost 0 bases and J lost 4, with 19 bases in between. Looked up from germline, CDR1 is SGHAT and CDR2 is FQNNGV. The CDR3 contains 18 residues. CDR3: CASSLDSRSPTRYNEQFF. The CDR3 DNA reads TGTGCCAGCAGCTTAGATTCGCGGAGTCCTACCCGTTACAATGAGCAGTTCTTC.

The rearrangement links TRBV5-6 to TRBJ2-2; D gene uncertain. CDR3 size: 13 residues. Between the trimmed V and J ends, which lost 0 bases and 7 bases, there was a span of 7 bases. Per the germline V gene, CDR1 is SGHDT and CDR2 is YYEEEE. CDR3 nucleotide sequence: TGTGCCAGCAGCTTGGTGGCTGGCGGGGAGCTGTTTTTT. Its translation: CASSLVAGGELFF.

V gene TRBV7-9 combines with J gene TRBJ2-1; 7 positions agree with TRBD2. The CDR3 length is 14 residues. The V gene's germline CDR1 is SEHNR and CDR2 FQNEAQ (reference sequence). The J segment lost 7 bases and the V segment lost 5 bases, leaving 8 bases of the junction unmatched. This CDR3 is CASSPKGGSNEQFF. The CDR3 coding sequence is TGTGCCAGCAGCCCGAAAGGCGGGAGTAATGAGCAGTTCTTC.

This chain connects TRBV4-3 to TRBJ1-5; D is perhaps TRBD1 (5 bases). The V end lost 1 base, the J end lost 6 bases, and 13 bases lay between the germline ends. Germline lookup yields CDR1 LGHNA and CDR2 YSLEER. The CDR3 contains 15 residues. The CDR3 nucleotides read TGCGCCAGCAGCCAAGGTGTGGGGGGGGGTCAGCCCCAGCATTTT. Amino acids: CASSQGVGGGQPQHF.

V is TRBV5-4 and J is TRBJ2-1, with TRBD2 as a possible D gene (5 bases). The germline V and J ends were trimmed by 1 base and 4 bases, with 12 bases remaining between them. Germline CDR1 is SGHNT and CDR2 is YYREEE (reference sequence). This CDR3 has 15 residues. Here the CDR3 reads CASSLSVRGYNEQFF. For the CDR3, the DNA is TGTGCCAGCAGCTTGTCGGTCCGGGGTTACAATGAGCAGTTCTTC.

The chain combines TRBV9 with TRBJ2-7; TRBD1 matches 7 bases. Germline V gene sequence: CDR1 SGDLS, CDR2 YYNGEE. Trimming at V came to 3 bases and at J to 3 bases, leaving 6 bases not matched to a gene. The CDR3 extends over 14 amino acids. CDR3 amino acids: CASSALPGGYEQYF. DNA for the CDR3: TGTGCCAGCAGCGCGTTGCCAGGGGGCTACGAGCAGTACTTC.

The chain combines TRBV18 with TRBJ1-3; D remains ambiguous. The CDR3 is 15 residues long. Germline V gene lookup returns CDR1 KGHSH and CDR2 LQKENI. The ends were cut back, 2 bases at V and 3 bases at J, with 11 bases in the middle. The CDR3 DNA reads as TGTGCCAGCTCACCATTAGGAGGGAGTGGAAACACCATATATTTT. This translates into CASSPLGGSGNTIYF.

The rearrangement uses TRBV6-5 and TRBJ1-1, with 8 bases lining up with TRBD1. CDR1 is MNHEY, CDR2 SVGAGI, per germline. This CDR3 is built from 14 residues. The trim removed 8 bases at V and 4 bases at J, leaving 9 bases unmatched. The CDR3 coding sequence is TGTGCCAGCCGCAAAGACAGGGGAATCACTGAAGCTTTCTTT. Its translation is CASRKDRGITEAFF.

The V call is TRBV6-5, the J call TRBJ2-1; D is ambiguous. CDR1 is MNHEY, CDR2 SVGAGI, per germline. The germline V and J ends were trimmed by 4 bases and 2 bases, with 12 bases remaining between them. The CDR3 totals 15 residues. The CDR3 region has the DNA TGTGCCAGCAGTTTTAGTCCCCCGCCCTACAATGAGCAGTTCTTC. Translation gives CASSFSPPPYNEQFF.

The chain combines TRBV25-1 with TRBJ2-1; D might be TRBD2 (6 bases). CDR3 length: 14 amino acids. Trimming removed 8 bases from V and 1 base from J, with 12 bases in between. Germline V lookup: CDR1 MGHDK, CDR2 SYGVNS. CDR3 DNA: TGTGCCAGCCGCCGGGACTCGTCCTACAATGAGCAGTTCTTC. It codes for CASRRDSSYNEQFF.

The chain recombines TRBV6-1 with TRBJ1-2; 9 nucleotides match TRBD1. This CDR3 has 14 amino acids. V trimming: 0 bases; J trimming: 10 bases; junction bases outside the gene matches: 6. Looked up from germline, CDR1 is MNHNS and CDR2 is SASEGT. CDR3 in amino acids: CASSEAGTGNVYTF. The CDR3 region has the DNA TGTGCCAGCAGTGAAGCAGGGACAGGGAATGTCTACACCTTC.

This rearrangement joins TRBV5-5 to TRBJ1-5; the D gene is possibly TRBD1 (6 bases). Looked up from germline, CDR1 is SGHKS and CDR2 is YYEKEE (reference sequence). V gave up 4 bases and J gave up 5 bases, with 19 bases separating them. This CDR3 is 16 amino acids long. CDR3: CASSHSQGTGHQPQHF. In DNA, the CDR3 is TGTGCCAGCAGCCATTCCCAGGGGACGGGGCATCAGCCCCAGCATTTT.

V and J are TRBV5-1 and TRBJ2-1; D might be TRBD1 (5 bases). Germline lookup yields CDR1 SGHRS and CDR2 YFSETQ. There are 17 residues in the CDR3. Trimming stripped 4 bases from V and 0 bases from J, with 17 bases between. Written as DNA, the CDR3 is TGCGCCAGCAGCGAGATTAGGGGAAAGAGCTCCTACAATGAGCAGTTCTTC. Protein product: CASSEIRGKSSYNEQFF.

The chain carries TRBV6-5 and TRBJ2-5; TRBD2 matches 7 bases. V was clipped by 6 bases and J by 2 bases; unmatched bases: 3. The CDR3 contains 13 residues. Germline CDR1 MNHEY, CDR2 SVGAGI. The CDR3 DNA reads TGTGCCAGCAGGCAAGCGGGACAAGAGACCCAGTACTTC. Protein product: CASRQAGQETQYF.

This chain joins TRBV12-2 and TRBJ2-7; the table's D call, TRBD2, was not checked against the DNA. TRBV12-2 is deemed a pseudogene. The CDR3 has 16 residues. The CDR3 reads CASRLTPSASAYEQYF. For the CDR3, the DNA is TGTGCAAGTCGCTTAACCCCTAGCGCTTCGGCGTACGAGCAGTACTTC.

The chain combines TRBV5-1 with TRBJ1-1; TRBD1 matches 9 bases. V gave up 2 bases and J gave up 4 bases; unmatched junction bases: 9. The CDR3 extends over 16 amino acids. CDR1 and CDR2 from the germline V gene are SGHRS and YFSETQ. The DNA of the CDR3 is TGCGCCAGCAGCTTCACCACCGGGACAGGGACCACTGAAGCTTTCTTT. This translates into CASSFTTGTGTTEAFF.

This chain joins TRBV7-2 and TRBJ2-7, with 15 positions matching TRBD2. Losses at the gene ends were 5 bases for V and 2 bases for J; bases not matched to a gene: 4. The CDR3 runs to 16 residues. CDR1 is SGHTA and CDR2 is FQGNSA in the germline V gene. The CDR3 DNA reads as TGTGCCAGCAGCAGAAGGACTAGCGGGAGGGCCTACGAGCAGTACTTC. Its translation is CASSRRTSGRAYEQYF.

This chain connects TRBV19 to TRBJ1-5; perhaps TRBD1 as D (5 bases). Germline CDR1 LNHDA, CDR2 SQIVND (reference sequence). Trimming left V 8 bases short and J 6 bases short, with 14 bases between. CDR3 length: 13 amino acids. CDR3 amino acids: CASRPTGGQPQHF. The CDR3 DNA reads TGTGCCAGTCGCCCGACGGGGGGTCAGCCCCAGCATTTT.

The V call is TRBV4-1, the J call TRBJ2-7; D is possibly TRBD1 (6 bases). Germline-derived CDR1 and CDR2 are MGHRA and YSYEKL. The CDR3 is made up of 13 amino acids. V was clipped by 1 base and J by 7 bases, with 11 bases between them. CDR3 DNA: TGCGCCAGCAGCCAAGGGTATCAGGGGGAGCAGTACTTC. This gives the protein CASSQGYQGEQYF.

The V gene is TRBV19, the J gene TRBJ2-1; 15 bases fit TRBD2. The CDR3 is 19 residues long. In germline, CDR1 is LNHDA, CDR2 SQIVND (reference sequence). J gave up 3 bases and V 5 bases, and 11 bases lay outside the gene matches. In DNA, the CDR3 is TGTGCCAGTAGTGCCTCCTTCCGGACTAGCGGGAGGGTCTACAATGAGCAGTTCTTC. It yields the protein CASSASFRTSGRVYNEQFF.

CDR3 bases: TGTGCCAGCAGTGTTCGTGGACAGCGGCGTCCTAGTGAGCAGTTCTTC. Residues: CASSVRGQRRPSEQFF. This chain uses TRBV2 with TRBJ2-1, with D perhaps matching TRBD1 (6 bases). Trimming took off 4 bases at V and 9 bases at J, with 22 bases between the two ends. From germline, CDR1 is SNHLY and CDR2 FYNNEI. CDR3 length equals 16 residues.

This sequence joins TRBV30 and TRBJ2-1, with 10 bases lining up with TRBD2. V was clipped by 2 bases and J by 2 bases; unmatched bases: 3. The CDR3 extends over 15 amino acids. Germline CDR1 reads GTSNPN; CDR2 reads SVGIG (reference sequence). The CDR3 reads CAWSRLAGAYNEQFF. The CDR3 DNA reads TGTGCCTGGAGTCGTCTAGCGGGAGCCTACAATGAGCAGTTCTTC. The whole variable domain, filled in from reference TRBV30 and TRBJ2-1, reads SQTIHQWPATLVQPVGSPLSLECTVEGTSNPNLYWYRQAAGRGLQLLFYSVGIGQISSEVPQNLSASRPQDRQFILSSKKLLLSDSGFYLCAWSRLAGAYNEQFFGPGTRLTVL.

The rearrangement joins TRBV7-2 to TRBJ2-4; D is possibly TRBD2 (5 bases). V gave up 4 bases and J gave up 8 bases, with 9 bases separating them. Germline V gene data show CDR1 as SGHTA and CDR2 as FQGNSA. The CDR3 covers 12 residues. The CDR3 bases are TGTGCCAGCAGCTCCACCGGGGACATTCAGTACTTC. Translation: CASSSTGDIQYF.

V gene TRBV30 combines with J gene TRBJ2-3; 9 positions agree with TRBD1. CDR3 size: 16 residues. Germline trimming cut 3 bases from V and 5 bases from J; bases unmatched to any gene: 12. CDR1 is GTSNPN and CDR2 is SVGIG in the germline V gene (reference sequence). CDR3 sequence: CAWSLYPRDRVDTQYF. CDR3 nucleotide sequence: TGTGCCTGGAGCCTCTACCCCCGGGACAGGGTAGATACGCAGTATTTT.

The chain recombines TRBV7-8 with TRBJ1-2; 11 bases match TRBD1. The CDR3 is 15 residues long. J was trimmed by 4 bases and V by 5 bases; bases with no gene match: 6. Per the germline V gene, CDR1 is SGHVS and CDR2 is FQNEAQ. In DNA, the CDR3 is TGTGCCAGCAGCACCTGGACAGGGGGCGTCTATGGCTACACCTTC. This translates into CASSTWTGGVYGYTF. Combining the CDR3 with reference TRBV7-8 and TRBJ1-2 gives the whole variable domain GAGVSQSPRYKVAKRGQDVALRCDPISGHVSLFWYQQALGQGPEFLTYFQNEAQLDKSGLPSDRFFAERPEGSVSTLKIQRTQQEDSAVYLCASSTWTGGVYGYTFGSGTRLTVV.

The chain is built from TRBV6-1 and TRBJ1-5; D gene unclear. CDR1 is MNHNS, CDR2 SASEGT, per germline. The CDR3 is 14 residues long. V lost 6 bases and J lost 5, with 14 bases in between. CDR3 coding DNA: TGTGCCAGCAGCCGAGGGATGCGAGATCAGCCCCAGCATTTT. It encodes CASSRGMRDQPQHF.

V is TRBV5-1 and J is TRBJ1-2, with D hard to call. Germline V gene lookup returns CDR1 SGHRS and CDR2 YFSETQ. The CDR3 loop spans 13 amino acids. V gave up 0 bases and J gave up 7 bases, with 10 bases separating them. The CDR3 bases are TGCGCCAGCAGCTTGGCCGGATTAGCTGGCTACACCTTC. This encodes CASSLAGLAGYTF.

The chain joins TRBV5-1 to TRBJ2-7; 7 positions match TRBD2. Germline values: CDR1 SGHRS, CDR2 YFSETQ. Trimming cost V 4 bases and J 0 bases; bases outside gene matches: 13. This CDR3 region has 17 residues. This CDR3 is CASSPPPSGPSSYEQYF. The CDR3 coding sequence is TGCGCCAGCAGCCCGCCCCCTAGCGGACCTAGCTCCTACGAGCAGTACTTC.

This clone was detected only a few times. The chain has TRBV7-9 and TRBJ2-2; possibly TRBD2 for D (5 bases). Germline V CDR1 and CDR2: SEHNR, FQNEAQ (reference sequence). The CDR3 has 17 amino acids. V was trimmed by 2 bases and J by 3 bases, leaving 16 bases between them. The CDR3 region is CASSLTLANRDTGELFF. DNA of the CDR3: TGTGCCAGCAGCTTAACTTTAGCGAATCGGGACACCGGGGAGCTGTTTTTT.